The present entry profiles one T cell receptor beta chain with its context. Its antigen is not yet known. Base-call qualities are not available, and no considerably larger clone is one nucleotide away. The record originates from a study of blood T cell repertoires in COVID-19 (dated by TCRdb to the early 2020s). Study-level background: The collaborator samples originated in the United States, Italy and Spain and spanned the acute and convalescent phases of COVID-19. The prospective study material was composed of cDNA or gDNA derived from T cells, B-cell-depleted T cells, or PBMCs. Deeply sampled blood TCRbeta repertoires from subjects exposed to, actively infected with, or recovered from COVID-19 were included in the dataset. The repertoires were made available in a free public database intended to serve as a resource for research on the immune response to SARS-CoV-2. Samples were obtained from the ongoing ImmuneRACE study (first 160 participants) and from 1,254 subjects provided by 6 global collaborators. Sample metadata almost always included a de-identified subject ID, COVID-19 status, age in years and sex. Where available, HLA class I and class II types were obtained from metadata supplied by the sample provider rather than from assay-based typing.

What the authors observed across the whole study: The amount of clinical and demographic metadata varied by source and participant and was provided uncurated.

One collaborating source in Seattle enrolled patients while the patients were actively infected and followed the patients over time throughout the course of disease. Whole blood was collected in K2EDTA tubes by collaborating institutions according to the institutions' own protocols. For TCRbeta analysis, collaborator samples were shipped as frozen whole blood, as isolated PBMCs, or as DNA extracted from either sample type. The immunoSEQ Assay, a bias-controlled multiplex PCR, was used to amplify TCRbeta CDR3 regions from genomic DNA. As for how the authors treated the data: Within the assay, amplification of reference gene primers was used to estimate how many nucleated cells each sample contained. To quantify the absolute abundance of each unique TCRbeta CDR3 rearrangement, sequence reads were collapsed and filtered. For each sample, productive Simpson clonality was calculated as the square root of Simpson's diversity index over productive rearrangements. TCRdb stores this immuneACCESS table with in-frame sequences only. Part of the clones is absent; in the studies checked, under half of the shortfall reflects unresolved V genes, and no reason is known for the rest. V, J and clone size are taken as reported in that table, and D and trimming were inferred from the DNA itself. For this sample there are roughly 100,000 clones; roughly four fifths appear just once. The top ten clonotypes cover 6% to 6.5% of the sample.

Taken from cysteine to phenylalanine, the CDR3 has 15 residues. Here the CDR3 DNA is all that survives: 45 bases in frame from base 1. The germline V gene yields LGHNA for CDR1 and YNFKEQ for CDR2. V is cut back by 0 bases and J by 5 bases, with 3 bases in the junction unmatched. Sequencing was carried out using peripheral blood. The source is a man older than 75 with COVID-19, enrolled during active disease. The V and J genes are TRBV4-2 and TRBJ1-4; 7 bases in between match TRBD1. The CDR3 corresponds to CASSQEIGGNEKLFF. Here is the DNA: TGTGCCAGCAGCCAAGAGATAGGGGGCAATGAAAAACTGTTTTTT.